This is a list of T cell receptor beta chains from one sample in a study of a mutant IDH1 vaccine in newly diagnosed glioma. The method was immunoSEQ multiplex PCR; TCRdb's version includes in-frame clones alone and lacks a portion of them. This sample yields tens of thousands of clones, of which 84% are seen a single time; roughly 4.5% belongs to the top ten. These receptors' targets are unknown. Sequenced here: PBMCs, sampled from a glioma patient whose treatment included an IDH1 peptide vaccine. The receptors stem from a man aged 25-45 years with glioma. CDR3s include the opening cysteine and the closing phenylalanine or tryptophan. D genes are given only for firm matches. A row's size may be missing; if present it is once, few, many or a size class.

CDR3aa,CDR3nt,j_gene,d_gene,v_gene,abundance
CASKDRDVRNSPLHF,TGTGCCAGTAAGGACAGGGACGTCAGGAATTCACCCCTCCACTTT,TRBJ1-6,TRBD1,TRBV19,.
CASSLSGLAKNIQYF,TGTGCCAGCAGTTTATCTGGGCTAGCCAAAAACATTCAGTACTTC,TRBJ2-4,.,TRBV27,.
CASSEALTLGGLSGELFF,TGTGCCAGCAGTGAAGCGCTTACACTGGGGGGTCTCTCCGGGGAGCTGTTTTTT,TRBJ2-2,.,TRBV6-1,.
CASSQGWTGAYNEQFF,TGCGCCAGCAGCCAAGGATGGACAGGTGCCTACAATGAGCAGTTCTTC,TRBJ2-1,TRBD1,TRBV4-1,.
CAWSLDGQYTEAFF,TGTGCCTGGAGCTTAGACGGGCAGTACACTGAAGCTTTCTTT,TRBJ1-1,.,TRBV30,.
CASSGRGGSNQPQHF,TGTGCCAGCAGTGGGCGGGGGGGGAGCAATCAGCCCCAGCATTTT,TRBJ1-5,.,TRBV6-1,.
CASSFRSGLAVETQYF,TGTGCCAGTAGTTTCCGATCGGGACTAGCGGTGGAGACCCAGTACTTC,TRBJ2-5,TRBD2,TRBV19,.
CASSYRNRDHSYEQYF,TGTGCCAGCAGTTACCGTAACAGGGACCACTCCTACGAGCAGTACTTC,TRBJ2-7,.,TRBV6-5,.
CASSQPTGTNEKLFF,TGTGCCAGCAGCCAGCCGACAGGGACTAATGAAAAACTGTTTTTT,TRBJ1-4,TRBD1,TRBV7-9,.
CASSLNREEAFF,TGCGCCAGCAGCTTAAATCGGGAAGAAGCTTTCTTT,TRBJ1-1,.,TRBV5-1,.
CASSPLEGGAGNTGELFF,TGTGCCAGCTCACCCTTAGAAGGGGGCGCCGGGAACACCGGGGAGCTGTTTTTT,TRBJ2-2,TRBD1,TRBV18,.
CASSPDRYEQYF,TGTGCCAGCAGTCCCGACAGGTACGAGCAGTACTTC,TRBJ2-7,.,TRBV27,.
CASSTTGTPAETQYF,TGTGCCAGCAGTACGACCGGGACTCCAGCCGAGACCCAGTACTTC,TRBJ2-5,.,TRBV2,.
CASSVRGWNEQFF,TGTGCCAGCAGCGTAAGGGGGTGGAATGAGCAGTTCTTC,TRBJ2-1,.,TRBV9,.
CASTPVLYYVVNTEAFF,TGTGCCAGCACCCCTGTTTTGTACTACGTTGTGAACACTGAAGCTTTCTTT,TRBJ1-1,.,TRBV11-2,.
CASSESGQQETQYF,TGCGCCAGCAGTGAATCGGGACAGCAAGAGACCCAGTACTTC,TRBJ2-5,TRBD1,TRBV10-1,once
CASSIVAGGLDTEAFF,TGTGCCAGTAGTATAGTAGCGGGCGGGTTGGACACTGAAGCTTTCTTT,TRBJ1-1,.,TRBV19,.
CASSFSAATQETQYF,TGTGCCAGCAGCTTCTCAGCGGCAACCCAAGAGACCCAGTACTTC,TRBJ2-5,.,TRBV7-8,.
CASSAFPGSQINTEAFF,TGTGCCAGCAGTGCCTTCCCTGGCTCCCAGATTAACACTGAAGCTTTCTTT,TRBJ1-1,.,TRBV6-1,once
CASSLDSSNEKLFF,TGCGCCAGCAGCTTGGACAGCTCTAATGAAAAACTGTTTTTT,TRBJ1-4,.,TRBV5-1,.
CATSREGQSYEQYF,TGTGCCACCAGCAGAGAGGGACAGAGCTACGAGCAGTACTTC,TRBJ2-7,TRBD1,TRBV15,.
CASSYSSFNTEAFF,TGTGCCAGCAGTTATTCGAGTTTTAACACTGAAGCTTTCTTT,TRBJ1-1,.,TRBV6-5,.
CASSRIPGGDETQYF,TGCGCCAGCAGCCGTATCCCAGGCGGGGACGAGACCCAGTACTTC,TRBJ2-5,.,TRBV4-1,.
CAWSHGSSYNSPLHF,TGTGCCTGGAGTCACGGAAGCTCCTATAATTCACCCCTCCACTTT,TRBJ1-6,.,TRBV30,.
CASSSYDSRGTEAFF,TGTGCCAGCAGTTCTTACGACTCGCGAGGTACTGAAGCTTTCTTT,TRBJ1-1,.,TRBV28,.
CAWSVGGGSYEQYF,TGTGCCTGGAGTGTGGGTGGGGGCTCCTACGAGCAGTACTTC,TRBJ2-7,.,TRBV30,.
CAIHSDRLDRGNGYTF,TGTGCCATCCACTCCGACCGATTAGACAGGGGTAATGGCTACACCTTC,TRBJ1-2,TRBD1,TRBV28,.
CASGKGSATEAFF,TGTGCCAGCGGAAAGGGTAGTGCCACTGAAGCTTTCTTT,TRBJ1-1,.,TRBV6-5,few
CASSPGSLADEQYF,TGTGCCAGCTCACCCGGAAGTCTTGCGGACGAGCAGTACTTC,TRBJ2-7,.,TRBV18,.
CASSSGQIRQEYF,TGTGCCAGCAGTTCTGGGCAGATTCGCCAGGAATATTTT,TRBJ2-3,.,TRBV6-6,.
CASSTRDHPYNEQFF,TGTGCCAGCAGTACCCGGGACCACCCTTACAATGAGCAGTTCTTC,TRBJ2-1,.,TRBV6-5,.
CASSIGQGNQPQHF,TGTGCCAGTAGTATTGGACAGGGGAATCAGCCCCAGCATTTT,TRBJ1-5,TRBD1,TRBV19,few
CASSLSETPGNSPLHF,TGTGCCAGCAGTTTATCGGAGACGCCCGGTAATTCACCCCTCCACTTT,TRBJ1-6,.,TRBV27,.
CASSLSPPNYEQYF,TGTGCCAGCAGCTTATCTCCGCCAAACTACGAGCAGTACTTC,TRBJ2-7,.,TRBV7-8,once
CASHWGTDDTNEQFF,TGTGCCAGCCACTGGGGGACTGACGATACCAATGAGCAGTTCTTC,TRBJ2-1,.,TRBV7-9,.
CASSLGGQIISDQPQHF,TGTGCCAGCAGCTTAGGGGGGCAGATTATTTCCGATCAGCCCCAGCATTTT,TRBJ1-5,.,TRBV11-2,.
CASSSSGQGGYEQYF,TGTGCCAGCAGCTCTTCGGGACAGGGTGGGTACGAGCAGTACTTC,TRBJ2-7,TRBD1,TRBV27,.
CASRLGVGETQYF,TGTGCCAGCAGATTGGGGGTAGGAGAGACCCAGTACTTC,TRBJ2-5,.,TRBV27,.
CAGRQGSSGNTIYF,TGTGCCGGTAGACAGGGCAGTTCTGGAAACACCATATATTTT,TRBJ1-3,TRBD1,TRBV30,.
CASGSGQGALEQYF,TGTGCCAGCGGCTCAGGACAGGGGGCGCTCGAGCAGTACTTC,TRBJ2-7,TRBD1,TRBV27,.
CSVGGSTNQPQHF,TGCAGCGTGGGGGGTTCCACTAATCAGCCCCAGCATTTT,TRBJ1-5,.,TRBV29-1,.
CASSLSGQGGNTIYF,TGTGCCAGCAGCTTATCGGGACAGGGTGGAAACACCATATATTTT,TRBJ1-3,TRBD1,TRBV7-2,.
CASKRGENSYEQYF,TGTGCCAGCAAAAGGGGGGAAAACTCCTACGAGCAGTACTTC,TRBJ2-7,.,TRBV6-5,.
CASSPRGGMNTGELFF,TGCGCCAGCAGCCCCCGAGGGGGAATGAACACCGGGGAGCTGTTTTTT,TRBJ2-2,.,TRBV5-1,.
CASSSGTSGGKGRIDTQYF,TGTGCCAGCAGTTCCGGGACTAGCGGGGGAAAAGGGCGGATAGATACGCAGTATTTT,TRBJ2-3,TRBD2,TRBV28,.
CASNPGQGPYGYTF,TGTGCCAGCAATCCGGGACAGGGACCCTATGGCTACACCTTC,TRBJ1-2,TRBD1,TRBV11-2,.
CASSQGSGGINEQFF,TGCGCCAGCAGCCAAGGAAGCGGGGGAATCAATGAGCAGTTCTTC,TRBJ2-1,TRBD2,TRBV4-1,.